This entry lists 25 T cell receptor beta chains sequenced from one sample in a study of shared clonotypes between healthy human individuals (dated by TCRdb to 2020 to 2021). The library relied on the immunoSEQ multiplex PCR assay. TCRdb limited this immuneACCESS table to in-frame rearrangements with V and J called. A share of clones is missing; checked studies link under half to unresolved V genes, and the rest is unexplained. This sample comprises roughly 1,500,000 clones, 95% to 99% of them detected only once. The ten largest clones take up about 0.4% of the sample. The sample consisted of naive CD4+ T cells sorted from blood. The cell subset or site label, as the study defines it: CD45RA+ positively selected. These receptors all stem from a man aged 25 to 40 in good health.

This clone was observed a few times. Other DNA sequences in the same sample also yield this CDR3. The V and J genes are TRBV28 and TRBJ2-7; D remains unclear. The length of the CDR3 is 11 residues. In germline, CDR1 is MDHEN, CDR2 SYDVKM. Trimming stripped 4 bases from V and 2 bases from J, with 3 bases between. The CDR3 nucleotides read TGTGCCAGCAGTTGGGCCTACGAGCAGTACTTC. Its translation is CASSWAYEQYF.

The chain carries TRBV7-6 and TRBJ2-7, with no clear D. Trimming took off 2 bases at V and 2 bases at J, with 7 bases between the two ends. The CDR3 is made up of 13 amino acids. Germline V gene lookup returns CDR1 SGHVS and CDR2 FNYEAQ. CDR3 sequence (DNA): TGTGCCAGCAGCTTAACTGTTGCCTACGAGCAGTACTTC. The encoded protein is CASSLTVAYEQYF. The complete variable domain, with remaining parts taken from reference TRBV7-6 and TRBJ2-7, reads GAGVSQSPRYKVTKRGQDVALRCDPISGHVSLYWYRQALGQGPEFLTYFNYEAQQDKSGLPNDRFSAERPEGSISTLTIQRTEQRDSAMYRCASSLTVAYEQYFGPGTRLTVT.

The J gene is TRBJ1-1, the V gene TRBV18, with TRBD1 as a possible D gene (6 bases). This CDR3 has 14 amino acids. V was shortened by 5 bases and J by 0 bases, with 10 bases between the two germline ends. CDR1 is KGHSH and CDR2 is LQKENI in the germline V gene. The CDR3 sequence is CASSTQGLNTEAFF. The CDR3, as DNA: TGTGCCAGCTCAACCCAGGGGTTGAACACTGAAGCTTTCTTT.

The chain couples TRBV11-2 to TRBJ2-1; tentatively, D is TRBD2 (5 bases). Germline assignment: CDR1 SGHAT and CDR2 FQNNGV. V lost 2 bases and J 10 bases, leaving 21 bases between the germline ends. This CDR3 has 16 amino acids. CDR3: CASSLYAGGFDREQFF. CDR3 coding DNA: TGTGCCAGCAGCTTATATGCGGGCGGGTTTGATCGGGAGCAGTTCTTC.

This clone was counted a single time. The chain couples TRBV27 to TRBJ2-7; D gene uncertain. The V end was cut by 5 bases, the J end by 4 bases, with 9 bases between. The CDR3 extends over 12 amino acids. The germline gives CDR1 MNHEY, CDR2 SMNVEV (reference sequence). CDR3: CASSGSRYEQYF. The CDR3 DNA follows: TGTGCCAGCAGTGGCTCAAGATACGAGCAGTACTTC.

The V call is TRBV7-2, the J call TRBJ1-3; D gene uncertain. CDR1 and CDR2 from the germline V gene are SGHTA and FQGNSA. This CDR3 has 13 amino acids. V was shortened by 2 bases and J by 4 bases, with 6 bases between the two germline ends. The CDR3 sequence: CASSLTAGNTIYF. CDR3 in DNA: TGTGCCAGCAGCTTAACAGCCGGAAACACCATATATTTT.

The gene calls are TRBV18 and TRBJ2-2, with 7 bases lining up with TRBD2. Germline V CDR1 and CDR2: KGHSH, LQKENI. V lost 4 bases and J lost 7; bases outside the gene matches: 9. The CDR3 has 15 amino acids. Here the CDR3 DNA reads TGTGCCAGCTCACAAGGACTAGTAGCGGGCGGGGAGCTGTTTTTT. Translation gives CASSQGLVAGGELFF.

The V and J genes are TRBV5-4 and TRBJ2-1, with D unresolved. The CDR3 runs to 11 residues. Germline loops: CDR1 SGHNT, CDR2 YYREEE (reference sequence). Trimming pared 4 bases from V and 9 bases from J, leaving 8 bases between. CDR3 coding DNA: TGTGCCAGCAGCAGGACGGGTGAGCAGTTCTTC. Its translation: CASSRTGEQFF.

The chain links TRBV7-9 to TRBJ1-1; D uncertain. V lost 5 bases and J lost 8, with 9 bases in between. The CDR3 spans 11 residues. Germline V gene lookup returns CDR1 SEHNR and CDR2 FQNEAQ (reference sequence). CDR3 sequence: CASSLNSEAFF. CDR3 coding DNA: TGTGCCAGCAGCCTCAATTCCGAAGCTTTCTTT. The variable domain in full, completed from reference TRBV7-9 and TRBJ1-1, reads DTGVSQNPRHKITKRGQNVTFRCDPISEHNRLYWYRQTLGQGPEFLTYFQNEAQLEKSRLLSDRFSAERPKGSFSTLEIQRTEQGDSAMYLCASSLNSEAFFGQGTRLTVV.

V usage is TRBV7-3 and J usage is TRBJ2-2; no firm D call. CDR1 is SGHTA and CDR2 is FQGTGA in the germline V gene. This CDR3 is 13 amino acids long. The V end was cut by 3 bases, the J end by 7 bases, with 9 bases between. This CDR3 is CASSFRAYGELFF. Written as DNA, the CDR3 is TGTGCCAGCAGCTTTAGGGCGTACGGGGAGCTGTTTTTT.

J is TRBJ2-7 and V is TRBV6-5; 7 nucleotides line up with TRBD1. Trimming cost V 4 bases and J 0 bases; bases outside gene matches: 3. Germline V lookup: CDR1 MNHEY, CDR2 SVGAGI. The length of the CDR3 is 14 residues. The CDR3 DNA sequence: TGTGCCAGCAGTTGGTACAGGGGCTCCTACGAGCAGTACTTC. Residues: CASSWYRGSYEQYF.

The chain recombines TRBV27 with TRBJ2-3; 12 bases map to TRBD2. CDR1 MNHEY and CDR2 SMNVEV come from the germline V gene (reference sequence). Unmatched junction bases numbered 8, after V lost 3 bases and J lost 4 bases. The CDR3 runs to 17 residues. The CDR3 spells CASSFPRLAGVPDTQYF. The CDR3, as DNA: TGTGCCAGCAGTTTCCCCCGACTAGCGGGAGTTCCAGATACGCAGTATTTT.

V is TRBV11-2 and J is TRBJ2-1; 7 nucleotides align to TRBD1. Germline V lookup: CDR1 SGHAT, CDR2 FQNNGV. The CDR3 consists of 15 residues. Trimming cost V 5 bases and J 5 bases; bases outside gene matches: 9. CDR3 in amino acids: CASSKGARLHNEQFF. CDR3 nucleotide sequence: TGTGCCAGCAGCAAGGGGGCTAGGCTACACAATGAGCAGTTCTTC.

The chain links TRBV28 to TRBJ1-4; 7 bases match TRBD1. The J segment lost 14 bases and the V segment lost 4 bases, leaving 10 bases of the junction unmatched. The CDR3 length is 13 residues. In germline, CDR1 is MDHEN, CDR2 SYDVKM. The chain's CDR3 is CASSSGGPRYLFF. DNA for the CDR3: TGTGCCAGCAGTTCAGGGGGGCCCCGTTACCTGTTTTTT.

The V and J genes are TRBV5-5 and TRBJ1-3, with TRBD1 identical over 9 bases. Germline V CDR1 and CDR2: SGHKS, YYEKEE (reference sequence). The CDR3 spans 15 residues. V lost 4 bases, J lost 0 bases, and 2 bases stayed unmatched. CDR3 loop: CASSPGQGSGNTIYF. CDR3 sequence (DNA): TGTGCCAGCAGCCCGGGACAGGGCTCTGGAAACACCATATATTTT.

The chain recombines TRBV18 with TRBJ2-7; 9 nucleotides line up with TRBD1. V dropped 3 bases and J dropped 3; count of bases not matched to a gene: 9. Germline V gene sequence: CDR1 KGHSH, CDR2 LQKENI. The CDR3 loop spans 16 amino acids. CDR3 amino acids: CASSPSRTGAGYEQYF. The CDR3 DNA follows: TGTGCCAGCTCACCCTCAAGGACAGGGGCTGGCTACGAGCAGTACTTC.

This chain links TRBV19 with TRBJ2-7; weak D call: TRBD2 (5 bases). CDR1 and CDR2 from the germline V gene are LNHDA and SQIVND (reference sequence). With 5 bases removed from V and 7 bases from J, the gap between germline ends came to 12 bases. The CDR3 contains 12 residues. CDR3 amino acids: CASSPGSWEQYF. CDR3 DNA: TGTGCCAGTAGTCCGGGGAGCTGGGAGCAGTACTTC.

This clone showed up just a few times. The sample carries other DNA sequences with the same CDR3. The V call is TRBV29-1, the J call TRBJ2-7; weak D call: TRBD2 (5 bases). The CDR3 length is 10 residues. CDR1 and CDR2 (germline): SQVTM, ANQGSEA. Trimming took off 6 bases at V and 3 bases at J, with 6 bases between the two ends. CDR3 nucleotides: TGCAGCGTCGGGGACTACGAGCAGTACTTC. Translating gives CSVGDYEQYF.

This chain joins TRBV5-1 and TRBJ2-2, with D perhaps assigned TRBD1 or TRBD2 (5 bases each). The CDR3 is made up of 14 amino acids. From germline, CDR1 is SGHRS and CDR2 YFSETQ. The DNA for the CDR3 is TGCGCAAGCCCCCGGGACGAGAACACCGGGGAGCTGTTTTTT. It encodes CASPRDENTGELFF.

The chain joins TRBV19 to TRBJ2-1; tentative D call: TRBD2 (5 bases). The germline CDR1 and CDR2 sequences are LNHDA and SQIVND (reference sequence). The V end lost 10 bases, the J end lost 8 bases, and 12 bases lay between the germline ends. This CDR3 contains 11 residues. CDR3 in DNA: TGTGCCACGAGGACTTACCATGAGCAGTTCTTC. Translation gives CATRTYHEQFF.

This sequence joins TRBV14 and TRBJ2-3; TRBD2 aligns across 7 bases. The ends lost 5 bases at V and 6 bases at J; junction bases unmatched: 11. The CDR3 spans 15 residues. Germline V gene data show CDR1 as SGHDN and CDR2 as FVKESK. The CDR3 bases are TGTGCCAGCAGCGACTGGAGAGCGGGAAGGGATACGCAGTATTTT. Translating gives CASSDWRAGRDTQYF.

This CDR3 is CAWSVLEGLDTF. DNA for the CDR3: TGTGCCTGGAGTGTATTAGAGGGGTTAGACACCTTC. J is TRBJ1-2 and V is TRBV30, with D tentatively TRBD1 (5 bases). CDR3 length: 12 amino acids. Trimming removed 0 bases from V and 12 bases from J, with 14 bases in between. Germline CDR1 and CDR2: GTSNPN and SVGIG (reference sequence).

The gene calls are TRBV18 and TRBJ2-5; 8 bases agree with TRBD1. Germline lookup yields CDR1 KGHSH and CDR2 LQKENI. The length of the CDR3 is 17 residues. J lost 5 bases, V lost 6 bases, and 17 bases had no gene match. Here the CDR3 DNA reads TGTGCCAGCTCTCCTCTTCCGACAGGGGAAAGATTGGAGACCCAGTACTTC. It codes for CASSPLPTGERLETQYF.

The V gene is TRBV6-4, the J gene TRBJ2-1, with 11 nucleotides matching TRBD2. There are 15 residues in the CDR3. J lost 9 bases, V lost 4 bases, and 8 bases had no gene match. Germline V gene data show CDR1 as MRHNA and CDR2 as SNTAGT. The CDR3 region is CASSVIAGGSSEQFF. CDR3 nucleotides: TGTGCCAGCAGTGTGATAGCGGGAGGGAGTAGTGAGCAGTTCTTC.

This chain connects TRBV21-1 to TRBJ2-7; the D call TRBD2 from the table was never checked on the DNA. TRBV21-1 is designated a pseudogene. The CDR3 consists of 14 residues. The DNA of the CDR3 is TGTGCCAGCACGACTGGCGGAGGGGATTACGAGCAGTACTTC. Its translation: CASTTGGGDYEQYF.